The 29 T cell receptor beta chains in this list originate from one sample, sequenced in a study of T cell repertoires in cytomegalovirus infection. Via MiXCR, TCRdb re-called the reads, giving one row per CDR3 protein. The sample holds approximately 990,000 distinct CDR3 sequences, less than 40% seen once. The antigens for these receptors are not known. Source: cultured CD8+ T cells from PBMCs, taken from culture after CMV antigen stimulation. These receptors came from a human donor in good health (CMV status not recorded). Some clones in this sample may be carry-over from other donors' samples.

This clonotype was counted at least ten times. The chain has TRBV7-9 and TRBJ1-1; 8 nucleotides match TRBD1. Germline V gene data show CDR1 as SEHNR and CDR2 as FQNEAQ (reference sequence). CDR3 size: 15 residues. V shed 4 bases and J 2 bases; nucleotides not matched to a gene: 6. The CDR3 DNA follows: TGTGCCAGCAGCTCAATACAGGGGGGCAACACTGAAGCTTTCTTT. This sequence encodes CASSSIQGGNTEAFF.

This clonotype appeared a few times. The J gene is TRBJ2-3, the V gene TRBV11-1, with a tentative D call TRBD1 (5 bases). V lost 5 bases, J lost 3 bases, and 18 bases lay in between. CDR3 length: 16 amino acids. CDR1 and CDR2 (germline): SGHAT, FQDESV (reference sequence). CDR3: CASSTPGRVFTDTQYF. For the CDR3, the DNA is TGTGCCAGCAGCACCCCCGGCAGGGTCTTTACAGATACGCAGTATTTT.

This clonotype was picked up a small number of times. The genes are TRBV27 and TRBJ2-1, with D unresolved. Germline V gene lookup returns CDR1 MNHEY and CDR2 SMNVEV (reference sequence). Trimming pared 3 bases from V and 3 bases from J, leaving 15 bases between. CDR3 length equals 16 residues. The CDR3 DNA reads TGTGCCAGCAGTTTTCGTAAGTCCGGGTACTACAATGAGCAGTTCTTC. This codes for CASSFRKSGYYNEQFF.

V usage is TRBV29-1 and J usage is TRBJ1-1, with 7 bases lining up with TRBD1. This CDR3 contains 10 residues. CDR1 is SQVTM and CDR2 is ANQGSEA in the germline V gene. V shed 7 bases and J 7 bases; nucleotides not matched to a gene: 3. The CDR3 bases are TGCAGCGCCTGGACAGGTGAAGCTTTCTTT. Its translation: CSAWTGEAFF.

There are a few counts of this clonotype. The chain has TRBV28 and TRBJ2-3, with 12 positions matching TRBD2. V shed 5 bases, J shed 5 bases, and the junction held 8 bases outside the gene matches. Germline V CDR1 and CDR2: MDHEN, SYDVKM. CDR3 length: 16 amino acids. CDR3 in amino acids: CASSPTTSGGEDTQYF. CDR3 nucleotides: TGTGCCAGCAGTCCAACGACTAGCGGGGGAGAAGATACGCAGTATTTT.

This clonotype came up once. CDR3 nucleotides: TGTGCCAGCAGCCGCGGGGGGGAAGAGCAGTACTTC. The encoded protein is CASSRGGEEQYF. The genes are TRBV7-9 and TRBJ2-7; 9 bases are a match to TRBD2. J was trimmed by 7 bases and V by 5 bases; bases with no gene match: 3. The germline CDR1 and CDR2 sequences are SEHNR and FQNEAQ (reference sequence). This CDR3 spans 12 amino acids.

V gene TRBV4-1 combines with J gene TRBJ1-2; TRBD1 might be the D (5 bases). Germline V gene sequence: CDR1 MGHRA, CDR2 YSYEKL. The CDR3 runs 15 residues. V lost 0 bases and J lost 1, with 9 bases in between. The CDR3 loop is CASSQDLGDNYGYTF. The CDR3 nucleotides read TGCGCCAGCAGCCAAGATCTGGGGGATAACTATGGCTACACCTTC.

On this clonotype: As the CDR3 is not closed by the conserved phenylalanine or tryptophan, this likely results from a read error. The gene calls are TRBV27 and TRBJ2-7, with D maybe TRBD1 (6 bases). This CDR3 region has 12 residues. Trimming cost V 8 bases and J 5 bases, with 13 bases left between them. The germline CDR1 and CDR2 sequences are MNHEY and SMNVEV (reference sequence). This chain's CDR3 is CASGTGGNEQYY. The DNA for the CDR3 is TGTGCCAGCGGCACTGGGGGCAACGAGCAGTACTAC.

The chain carries TRBV19 and TRBJ2-1, with a tentative D call TRBD2 (7 bases). V dropped 2 bases and J dropped 9 bases, with 14 bases sitting between them. CDR3 size: 14 residues. Germline CDR1 and CDR2: LNHDA and SQIVND (reference sequence). The DNA for the CDR3 is TGTGCCAGTAGTATAATAGGGGGGGGGTCTGAGCAGTTCTTC. This sequence encodes CASSIIGGGSEQFF.

The chain couples TRBV7-9 to TRBJ1-2; a weak D match, TRBD1 (5 bases). Germline values: CDR1 SEHNR, CDR2 FQNEAQ (reference sequence). Trimming took 3 bases from V and 1 from J, leaving 12 bases between them. This CDR3 is 15 amino acids long. The CDR3, as DNA: TGTGCCAGCAGCTTGGGACCAAACCTTAACTATGGCTACACCTTC. It specifies CASSLGPNLNYGYTF.

V and J are TRBV7-9 and TRBJ2-7; 9 bases match TRBD1. The germline V gene encodes CDR1 SEHNR and CDR2 FQNEAQ (reference sequence). V dropped 4 bases and J dropped 6; count of bases not matched to a gene: 1. This CDR3 has 12 amino acids. In nucleotides, the CDR3 is TGTGCCAGCAGCTCACAGGGGGCCGAGCAGTACTTC. It is translated as CASSSQGAEQYF.

The chain joins TRBV7-9 to TRBJ2-7, with D tentatively TRBD1 (5 bases). The germline CDR1 and CDR2 sequences are SEHNR and FQNEAQ (reference sequence). With 5 bases removed from V and 7 bases from J, the gap between germline ends came to 21 bases. The CDR3 has 15 amino acids. In DNA, the CDR3 is TGTGCCAGCAGCCAATCCGGATCTAGGGGATGGGAGCAGTACTTC. Amino acids: CASSQSGSRGWEQYF.

CDR3 residues: CSARGLAGGFTGELFF. CDR3 nucleotide sequence: TGCAGTGCTAGAGGACTAGCGGGGGGCTTCACCGGGGAGCTGTTTTTT. The rearrangement joins TRBV20-1 to TRBJ2-2, with 13 bases lining up with TRBD2. From germline, CDR1 is DFQATT and CDR2 SNEGSKA (reference sequence). Losses at the gene ends were 1 base for V and 4 bases for J; bases not matched to a gene: 3. There are 16 residues in the CDR3.

This clonotype has a handful of counts. The J gene is TRBJ2-3, the V gene TRBV28, with D possibly matching TRBD2 (6 bases). Looked up from germline, CDR1 is MDHEN and CDR2 is SYDVKM. The CDR3 is 14 amino acids. The V gene lost 6 bases and the J gene lost 5 bases, with 15 bases spanning the gap. The DNA of the CDR3 is TGTGCCAGCAGCACGCTCGGGGGTGAAGATACGCAGTATTTT. The encoded protein is CASSTLGGEDTQYF.

The chain employs TRBV29-1 and TRBJ2-3, with D unclear. CDR1 is SQVTM and CDR2 is ANQGSEA in the germline V gene. The ends were cut back, 4 bases at V and 1 base at J, with 15 bases in the middle. This CDR3 is built from 15 residues. The CDR3 coding sequence is TGCAGCGTTGTGCCCCACAGCGCAGGCACAGATACGCAGTATTTT. Protein: CSVVPHSAGTDTQYF.

This clonotype occurred many times. The chain uses TRBV6-2 or TRBV6-3 and TRBJ2-1; D is unresolved. Germline-derived CDR1 and CDR2 are MNHEY and SVGEGT. V was pared by 0 bases and J by 0 bases, with 9 bases between. The CDR3 is 16 amino acids. CDR3 in amino acids: CASSYSRHGSYNEQFF. CDR3 DNA: TGTGCCAGCAGTTACTCGCGCCATGGCTCCTACAATGAGCAGTTCTTC.

This sequence joins TRBV19 and TRBJ2-1, with a weak D call TRBD1 (5 bases). V was trimmed by 1 base and J by 2 bases, leaving 6 bases between them. This CDR3 is 14 amino acids long. Per the germline V gene, CDR1 is LNHDA and CDR2 is SQIVND (reference sequence). The CDR3 is CASSIGGTYNEQFF. CDR3 sequence (DNA): TGTGCCAGTAGTATAGGGGGCACCTACAATGAGCAGTTCTTC. The full variable domain, rest sourced from reference TRBV19 and TRBJ2-1, is DGGITQSPKYLFRKEGQNVTLSCEQNLNHDAMYWYRQDPGQGLRLIYYSQIVNDFQKGDIAEGYSVSREKKESFPLTVTSAQKNPTAFYLCASSIGGTYNEQFFGPGTRLTVL.

This clonotype was seen more than once but under ten times. V and J are TRBV6-8 and TRBJ2-1; possible D gene TRBD2, 5 bases. The V gene lost 0 bases and the J gene lost 7 bases, with 13 bases spanning the gap. The CDR3 extends over 15 amino acids. Germline assignment: CDR1 MNHGY and CDR2 SAAAGT. In nucleotides, the CDR3 is TGTGCCAGCAGTTACTCGAGCCCAAGGGAGAATGAGCAGTTCTTC. Protein: CASSYSSPRENEQFF.

This chain uses TRBV12-3 or TRBV12-4 with TRBJ1-1; D remains ambiguous. CDR3 size: 14 residues. Trimming stripped 2 bases from V and 1 base from J, with 8 bases between. CDR3 sequence (DNA): TGTGCCAGCAGTTTATTCGACAAGAACACTGAAGCTTTCTTT. It encodes CASSLFDKNTEAFF.

There are many counts of this clonotype. The V call is TRBV29-1, the J call TRBJ2-3; 14 positions match TRBD2. The CDR3 runs 15 residues. Trimming cost V 6 bases and J 3 bases; bases outside gene matches: 5. Germline assignment: CDR1 SQVTM and CDR2 ANQGSEA. CDR3 DNA sequence: TGCAGCGTGACCGGGACTAGCGGGGGTACAGATACGCAGTATTTT. Amino acid sequence: CSVTGTSGGTDTQYF.

This clonotype was counted many times. The V call is TRBV6-5, the J call TRBJ1-2; D may be TRBD1 (6 bases). CDR1 is MNHEY and CDR2 is SVGAGI in the germline V gene. The CDR3 is 15 amino acids. Trimming took 0 bases from V and 3 from J, leaving 11 bases between them. The CDR3 region is CASSYSQGRYYGYTF. The CDR3 DNA reads TGTGCCAGCAGTTACTCGCAGGGGAGGTACTATGGCTACACCTTC.

This clonotype was counted ten times or more. V and J are TRBV5-5 and TRBJ2-3; 7 bases match TRBD2. From germline, CDR1 is SGHKS and CDR2 YYEKEE (reference sequence). Losses at the gene ends were 3 bases for V and 1 base for J; bases not matched to a gene: 2. The CDR3 consists of 14 residues. The CDR3, as DNA: TGTGCCAGCAGCTCCCGGGGGGGCACAGATACGCAGTATTTT. Translating gives CASSSRGGTDTQYF.

This clonotype was counted at least ten times. The CDR3 bases are TGTGCCAGCAGTTTTTTAGGGCTGGGGGACTATGGCTACACCTTC. As protein: CASSFLGLGDYGYTF. The chain carries TRBV12-3 or TRBV12-4 and TRBJ1-2, with a weak D call TRBD1 (5 bases). Trimming removed 3 bases from V and 3 bases from J, with 14 bases in between. CDR3 length: 15 amino acids.

A few counts support this clonotype. The V call is TRBV6-6, the J call TRBJ2-7, with D unresolved. The V gene's germline CDR1 is MNHNY and CDR2 SVGAGI (reference sequence). The CDR3 is 13 amino acids. V was cut by 2 bases and J by 1 base, with 6 bases left in between. CDR3 sequence: CASSYATSYEQYF. CDR3 in DNA: TGTGCCAGCAGTTACGCTACTTCCTACGAGCAGTACTTC.

The V call is TRBV7-6, the J call TRBJ2-3; D gene ambiguous. CDR3 length: 14 residues. The germline gives CDR1 SGHVS, CDR2 FNYEAQ. Trimming took off 3 bases at V and 2 bases at J, with 9 bases between the two ends. CDR3 nucleotides: TGTGCCAGCAGCTTCTCTCCTCTCACAGATACGCAGTATTTT. Amino acids: CASSFSPLTDTQYF.

The chain employs TRBV6-2 or TRBV6-3 and TRBJ2-3, with 13 bases lining up with TRBD2. CDR1 and CDR2 from the germline V gene are MNHEY and SVGEGT. Trimming at V came to 4 bases and at J to 2 bases, leaving 9 bases not matched to a gene. This CDR3 contains 18 residues. The CDR3 spells CASSWTSGGADYTDTQYF. The CDR3 DNA reads as TGTGCCAGCAGTTGGACTAGCGGGGGTGCCGATTACACAGATACGCAGTATTTT.

CDR3 in amino acids: CASSLNRVGETQYF. The CDR3 nucleotides read TGTGCCAGCAGCTTAAACAGGGTAGGAGAGACCCAGTACTTC. This chain links TRBV7-9 with TRBJ2-5, with D perhaps TRBD1 (6 bases). The CDR3 sequence is 14 residues long. Germline V gene sequence: CDR1 SEHNR, CDR2 FQNEAQ (reference sequence). The V end was cut by 2 bases, the J end by 4 bases, with 11 bases between.

This clonotype was counted many times. This chain uses TRBV7-6 with TRBJ2-7; 8 bases agree with TRBD1. The ends lost 5 bases at V and 7 bases at J; junction bases unmatched: 13. In germline, CDR1 is SGHVS, CDR2 FNYEAQ. The length of the CDR3 is 15 residues. CDR3 protein: CASSTTGTGLGEQYF. CDR3 DNA sequence: TGTGCCAGCAGCACAACCGGGACAGGTTTGGGGGAGCAGTACTTC.

The chain joins TRBV7-6 to TRBJ2-3; 7 bases align to TRBD1. Per germline, CDR1 SGHVS and CDR2 FNYEAQ. This CDR3 contains 19 residues. V shed 3 bases, J shed 4 bases, and the junction held 19 bases outside the gene matches. DNA of the CDR3: TGTGCCAGCAGCTTTTCAGCCCGAGACAGGGCATTTGCAGCAGATACGCAGTATTTT. Its translation is CASSFSARDRAFAADTQYF.